This T cell receptor beta chain was identified during a study of cytomegalovirus exposure and HLA in healthy donors. Overall study findings and caveats: About 150 TCR beta chains were listed as cytomegalovirus-associated.

13 Jbeta primers and 60 Vbeta primers were used for the PCR. Profiling relied on immunoSEQ multiplex PCR, and the TCRdb table lists in-frame clones only, not all of them. The sample lists over 100,000 clones, around two thirds occurring once. V was shortened by 6 bases and J by 7 bases, with 19 bases between the two germline ends. Germline values: CDR1 SGHVS, CDR2 FQNEAQ. The CDR3 runs 15 residues. Regarding this clone: What it binds is not known.

The specimen was PBMCs. This chain links TRBV7-8 with TRBJ1-5; TRBD1 is a possible D gene (6 bases). The sequence derives from a human donor in good health. Here the CDR3 DNA reads TGTGCCAGCAGTTATGAGACAGGCTCGCGACAGCCCCAGCATTTT. Amino acids: CASSYETGSRQPQHF.